This T cell receptor beta chain was documented in a study of T cells in Graves' hyperthyroidism and ophthalmopathy (dated by TCRdb to about 2019). Notes on the research overall: Peripheral blood samples were taken at initial diagnosis, before any treatment was given. TCR V-J signatures able to tell the groups apart were searched for in a discovery cohort of 100 or so patients, of whom more than 40 had Graves' ophthalmopathy and 57 had stable Graves' hyperthyroidism. Whether ophthalmopathy could be predicted prospectively was tested in an independent validation cohort made up of 18 to 20 hyperthyroidism patients plus 17 patients who later progressed to ophthalmopathy. The 90 to 100 discovery patients were randomly split 7:3 into training and test sets. The study also compared thyroid tissue and blood T-cell repertoires from several Graves' hyperthyroidism patients. After sampling, hyperthyroidism patients received methimazole starting at 30 mg daily, and ophthalmopathy patients received high-dose intravenous methylprednisolone. The paper reports TCR Vbeta CDR3 sequencing of roughly 140 peripheral blood samples: around 41 ophthalmopathy, about 75 hyperthyroidism and 17 progressor patients. The investigation overall reported the following: In validation, the model predicted progression to ophthalmopathy a median of about 6.8 months before onset, with approximately 71% sensitivity and roughly 73% specificity. Most expanded thyroid clonotypes (frequency above 0.001) were also found in blood, which suggests that blood repertoires may mirror thyroid immune responses. No statistical method was used to fix the sample size in advance, and group allocation was not hidden from the investigators. Ophthalmopathy was separated from stable hyperthyroidism by a 13 V-J signature model, with over 85% sensitivity and approximately 81% specificity obtained in cross-validation and 80%/75% obtained in testing.

The CDR3 goes from the cysteine to the phenylalanine over 15 residues. The entry retains the CDR3 DNA only, 45 bases that are in frame from base 1. CDR1 and CDR2, per the germline V gene (reference sequence), are LNHNV and YYDKDF. From V the trimming removes 4 bases and from J it removes 3 bases, while the gene matches leave 3 bases of the junction unaccounted for. The hyperthyroidism patients were between 18 and 65 years old and newly diagnosed, with a disease duration of less than 2 months. Any patient with an uncontrolled infection, another autoimmune disease, pregnancy or lactation was excluded. Diagnoses relied on clinical symptoms, serum thyroxine and TRAb, thyroid ultrasound and orbital computed tomography. Blood from progressor patients was drawn when they were first diagnosed with hyperthyroidism, before any ophthalmopathy symptoms appeared. PBMCs were isolated from 10 ml of fresh peripheral blood by Ficoll-Paque density gradient centrifugation. Progressor patients were initially diagnosed with Graves' hyperthyroidism and developed ophthalmopathy during follow-up. Total RNA was extracted using Trizol reagent, and RNA quality was assessed on an Agilent 2100 Bioanalyzer.

The TCR beta CDR3 regions were amplified from RNA transcripts. The TCR CDR3 was subjected to a first round of RT-PCR using the HTBI primer set and the Qiagen OneStep RT-PCR kit. The libraries were constructed in a second round of multiplex PCR and then size-selected and purified. Sequencing of the libraries was done on an Illumina HiSeq2000 using paired-end 100 bp reads. The paper's processing steps were these. Raw data were processed with SOAPnuke, discarding reads with adapters, uncalled bases, mean Phred below 15, or no exact constant-primer or identifier match. COPE v1.2.5 was used to merge the high-quality paired reads, and each unique nucleotide sequence was defined as a clonotype. MiTCR v1.1 was used to align the clonotypes against IMGT TRBV, TRBD and TRBJ reference segments. Analysis was restricted to V-J combinations with a frequency above 0.0001, which covered 98% to 99.2% of repertoires. The TCS score was defined as the ratio of F50 (clonal expansion) to E x V (chaos), calculated using BLOSUM62-based TCRdist between CDR3 peptides within each V-J. Welch's t-statistics and random forest reduced 500 to 650 V-J features to fewer than 15, which were used in a naive Bayes classifier (R e1071). TCRdb cleaned the public reads at Q25 with fastp, built clones with MiXCR and kept in-frame beta chains. All rows with the same CDR3 protein become a single entry with the most common DNA and genes. These V and J calls originate from TCRdb's pipeline instead of the authors' own analysis. Recorded for this sample are under 750,000 distinct CDR3 sequences; about 19% of them occurred a single time. The top ten clones comprise roughly 17% of the sample.

This clonotype came up a few times. This clone's antigen is unknown. Base qualities are not at hand, and no much larger clone is one base apart. This receptor was taken from a woman aged 45 to 65 with Graves' hyperthyroidism that later progressed to Graves' ophthalmopathy. This sequence uses TRBV15 and TRBJ1-6; TRBD1 fits 7 bases in the junction. Sequencing input: blood. Here the CDR3 is given as CATSKGTDYNSPLHF. The DNA sequence is as follows: TGTGCCACCAGCAAGGGGACAGACTATAATTCACCCCTCCACTTT.